This T cell receptor beta chain was found in a study of Graves' ophthalmopathy and Graves' hyperthyroidism. General observations from the study: Clonotypes were expanded in thyroid at above 0.001 frequency, and most also appeared in blood. A 13-signature model separated ophthalmopathy from stable hyperthyroidism, just over 85% sensitivity, just over 80% specificity.

A remark on this clonotype: Its antigen remains unknown.

Amplified TCR beta CDR3 regions were obtained using RNA transcripts as template. RT-PCR in the first round used HTBI primers; a second-round multiplex PCR followed. TCRdb recomputed calls from the multiplex PCR reads with MiXCR, one row per CDR3 protein. The table records 150,000 or so distinct CDR3 sequences, just under 40% of them present only once. The specimen was peripheral blood. This receptor was identified in a young man with Graves' ophthalmopathy.

The CDR3 here is CASSYGDYGYTF. CDR3 DNA: TGTGCCAGCAGTTACGGGGACTATGGCTACACCTTC. The rearrangement joins TRBV6-2 or TRBV6-3 to TRBJ1-2; D uncertain. Trimming stripped 2 bases from V and 3 bases from J, with 4 bases between. Germline V gene data show CDR1 as MNHEY and CDR2 as SVGEGT. The CDR3 length is 12 residues.